This T cell receptor beta chain is drawn from a study of blood T cell repertoires in COVID-19. Source study methods: Using reference gene primer amplification, nucleated cell counts were estimated. The table came from immunoSEQ multiplex PCR; TCRdb's copy has only in-frame clones and leaves some out. Clonal size and the V and J genes are those of that table, whereas D and trimming came from the DNA. This table holds about 90,000 clones, 80% found once. This CDR3 has 13 amino acids. The germline V gene has CDR1 ENHRY and CDR2 SYGVKD. V dropped 8 bases and J dropped 1 base, with 11 bases sitting between them.

The receptor's source is a woman in her 70s with acute or convalescent COVID-19. Sequenced material: peripheral blood. The J gene is TRBJ2-5, the V gene TRBV10-3, with TRBD2 as a possible D gene (5 bases). CDR3 sequence reads: CAIARAPQETQYF. DNA of the CDR3: TGTGCCATCGCGAGGGCTCCCCAAGAGACCCAGTACTTC.